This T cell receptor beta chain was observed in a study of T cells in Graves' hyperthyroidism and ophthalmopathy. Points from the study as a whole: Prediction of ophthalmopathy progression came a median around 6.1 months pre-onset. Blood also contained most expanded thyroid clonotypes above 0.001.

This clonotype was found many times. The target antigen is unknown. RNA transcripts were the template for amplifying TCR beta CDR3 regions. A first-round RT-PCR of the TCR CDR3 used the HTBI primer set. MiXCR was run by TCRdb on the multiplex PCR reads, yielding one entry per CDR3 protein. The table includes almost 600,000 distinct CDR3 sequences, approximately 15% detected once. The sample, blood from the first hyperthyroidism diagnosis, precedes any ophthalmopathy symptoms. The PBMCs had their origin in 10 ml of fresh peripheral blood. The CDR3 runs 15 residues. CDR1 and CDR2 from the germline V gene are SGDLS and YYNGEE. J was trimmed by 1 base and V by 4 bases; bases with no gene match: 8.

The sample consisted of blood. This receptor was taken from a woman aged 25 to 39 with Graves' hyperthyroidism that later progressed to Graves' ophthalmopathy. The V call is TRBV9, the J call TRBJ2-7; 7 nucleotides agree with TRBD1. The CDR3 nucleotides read TGTGCCAGCAGCCCCGGGACAGTCTTTTCCTACGAGCAGTACTTC. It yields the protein CASSPGTVFSYEQYF.